The TCR beta chain under discussion was sequenced for a study of tissue T cells after allogeneic stem cell transplantation. This CDR3 has 16 amino acids. The J segment lost 4 bases and the V segment lost 0 bases, leaving 3 bases of the junction unmatched. Per germline, CDR1 SGHRS and CDR2 YFSETQ. The repertoire was sequenced with immunoSEQ multiplex PCR; TCRdb's copy has only in-frame clones and lacks some. The sample lists roughly 25,000 clones, about 90% seen once, with roughly 2% in the top ten. This material consisted of blood, taken before transplantation. The rearrangement uses TRBV5-1 and TRBJ2-1; 11 positions agree with TRBD2. This clonotype was obtained from a male donor aged 60 or older who later had graft-versus-host disease after an allogeneic stem cell transplant. The DNA of the CDR3 is TGCGCCAGCAGCTTGGCCGGGACTAGCGGTTACAATGAGCAGTTCTTC. Translating it yields CASSLAGTSGYNEQFF. Full variable domain (rest looked up from reference TRBV5-1 and TRBJ2-1): KAGVTQTPRYLIKTRGQQVTLSCSPISGHRSVSWYQQTPGQGLQFLFEYFSETQRNKGNFPGRFSGRQFSNSRSEMNVSTLELGDSALYLCASSLAGTSGYNEQFFGPGTRLTVL.